Below, 30 T cell receptor beta chains from the same sample are listed, as sequenced in a study of blood T cell repertoires in COVID-19. Profiling relied on immunoSEQ multiplex PCR, and the TCRdb table lists in-frame clones only, not all of them. There are approximately 88,000 clones in the sample; 75% to 95% occur only once, and around 3.9% lies in the top ten. Sequencing input: peripheral blood. These receptors originate from a woman aged 45 to 65 in a cohort sampled during active COVID-19.

The chain has TRBV7-9 and TRBJ2-3, with 9 nucleotides matching TRBD2. The CDR3 contains 18 residues. The V gene's germline CDR1 is SEHNR and CDR2 FQNEAQ (reference sequence). The J segment lost 0 bases and the V segment lost 5 bases, leaving 12 bases of the junction unmatched. The CDR3: CASSMTSGPTSSTDTQYF. The CDR3 DNA reads as TGTGCCAGCAGCATGACTAGCGGCCCGACCTCTAGCACAGATACGCAGTATTTT. Together with reference TRBV7-9 and TRBJ2-3, the CDR3 gives the full variable domain: DTGVSQNPRHKITKRGQNVTFRCDPISEHNRLYWYRQTLGQGPEFLTYFQNEAQLEKSRLLSDRFSAERPKGSFSTLEIQRTEQGDSAMYLCASSMTSGPTSSTDTQYFGPGTRLTVL.

The gene calls are TRBV19 and TRBJ2-7; 8 nucleotides match TRBD1. The CDR3 runs to 15 residues. The germline V gene encodes CDR1 LNHDA and CDR2 SQIVND (reference sequence). The ends lost 4 bases at V and 3 bases at J; junction bases unmatched: 8. The chain's CDR3 is CASSTAGTGYYEQYF. CDR3 nucleotides: TGTGCCAGTAGTACGGCCGGGACAGGCTACTACGAGCAGTACTTC.

The J gene is TRBJ1-2, the V gene TRBV18; TRBD1 aligns across 9 bases. This CDR3 contains 14 residues. The trim removed 5 bases at V and 0 bases at J, leaving 1 base unmatched. Germline-derived CDR1 and CDR2 are KGHSH and LQKENI. The chain's CDR3 is CASSGTGTNYGYTF. CDR3 DNA sequence: TGTGCCAGCTCAGGGACAGGGACTAACTATGGCTACACCTTC. Variable domain in full (rest from reference TRBV18 and TRBJ1-2): NAGVMQNPRHLVRRRGQEARLRCSPMKGHSHVYWYRQLPEEGLKFMVYLQKENIIDESGMPKERFSAEFPKEGPSILRIQQVVRGDSAAYFCASSGTGTNYGYTFGSGTRLTVV.

CDR3: CASSLALAGGMETQYF. As DNA, the CDR3 is TGTGCCAGCAGCTTAGCGCTCGCGGGAGGTATGGAGACCCAGTACTTC. The J gene is TRBJ2-5, the V gene TRBV7-2; 8 positions agree with TRBD2. From germline, CDR1 is SGHTA and CDR2 FQGNSA. CDR3 length: 16 amino acids. Germline trimming cut 0 bases from V and 5 bases from J; bases unmatched to any gene: 8.

This rearrangement joins TRBV6-5 to TRBJ2-7, with TRBD2 matching 11 bases. J lost 0 bases, V lost 5 bases, and 3 bases had no gene match. Germline V gene sequence: CDR1 MNHEY, CDR2 SVGAGI. CDR3 length: 15 amino acids. CDR3 sequence (DNA): TGTGCCAGCAGTAAAACTAGCGGGGGCTCCTACGAGCAGTACTTC. This codes for CASSKTSGGSYEQYF.

This clone was counted a single time. The genes are TRBV12-5 and TRBJ1-4, with a weak D call TRBD1 (5 bases). This CDR3 spans 19 amino acids. CDR1 and CDR2 (germline): LGHNT, FRNRAP. Between the trimmed V and J ends, which lost 3 bases and 0 bases, there was a span of 20 bases. For the CDR3, the DNA is TGTGCTAGTGGTTTCATCCTGGAGGGGCAGACTGCAACTAATGAAAAACTGTTTTTT. Protein: CASGFILEGQTATNEKLFF.

V usage is TRBV29-1 and J usage is TRBJ2-1, with D tentatively TRBD2 (7 bases). The V and J ends lost 0 bases and 9 bases respectively, with 18 bases between them. The CDR3 contains 15 residues. Per the germline V gene, CDR1 is SQVTM and CDR2 is ANQGSEA. In nucleotides, the CDR3 is TGCAGCGTTGAAGATCGGAGGGGGGGATGGGGTGAGCAGTTCTTC. This encodes CSVEDRRGGWGEQFF.

The chain employs TRBV7-3 and TRBJ2-1; TRBD2 matches 13 bases. This CDR3 is built from 14 residues. The V and J ends lost 5 bases and 7 bases, in that order; junction bases with no gene match: 2. The germline V gene has CDR1 SGHTA and CDR2 FQGTGA. The CDR3 coding sequence is TGTGCCAGCAGCAAGACTAGCGGGAGGAATGAGCAGTTCTTC. Amino acids: CASSKTSGRNEQFF. The whole variable domain, filled in from reference TRBV7-3 and TRBJ2-1, reads GAGVSQTPSNKVTEKGKYVELRCDPISGHTALYWYRQSLGQGPEFLIYFQGTGAADDSGLPNDRFFAVRPEGSVSTLKIQRTERGDSAVYLCASSKTSGRNEQFFGPGTRLTVL.

For the CDR3, the DNA is TGTGCCAGCAGCCATAATCCGACAGGGGGAACTGAAGCTTTCTTT. Its translation: CASSHNPTGGTEAFF. V gene TRBV5-5 combines with J gene TRBJ1-1; 9 positions agree with TRBD1. Germline V gives CDR1 SGHKS, CDR2 YYEKEE (reference sequence). The CDR3 loop spans 15 amino acids. V lost 4 bases and J lost 5; bases outside the gene matches: 9.

V is TRBV19 and J is TRBJ1-2, with D unclear. The V end was cut by 6 bases, the J end by 0 bases, with 8 bases between. Germline CDR1 and CDR2: LNHDA and SQIVND (reference sequence). This CDR3 has 13 amino acids. CDR3 region: CASRFNTNYGYTF. CDR3 coding DNA: TGTGCCAGTAGGTTTAATACTAACTATGGCTACACCTTC.

This clone came up a few times. This chain connects TRBV10-2 to TRBJ1-5; D remains ambiguous. Deletions cut 2 bases from V and 6 bases from J, with 14 bases between. The germline V gene encodes CDR1 WSHSY and CDR2 SAAADI. This CDR3 comprises 15 residues. The CDR3 loop reads CASSEGLERGQPQHF. The CDR3 DNA is TGCGCCAGCAGTGAGGGACTTGAACGAGGTCAGCCCCAGCATTTT.

The J gene is TRBJ1-2, the V gene TRBV15, with D perhaps matching TRBD1 (6 bases). The V end was cut by 6 bases, the J end by 1 base, with 9 bases between. There are 13 residues in the CDR3. In germline, CDR1 is LNHNV, CDR2 YYDKDF (reference sequence). CDR3 in DNA: TGTGCCACCAGTCAGGGGTTTAACTATGGCTACACCTTC. Residues: CATSQGFNYGYTF.

V is TRBV5-5 and J is TRBJ2-1, with TRBD2 identical over 8 bases. After removal of 2 bases from V and 7 bases from J, the junction contained 5 bases not matched to a gene. The CDR3 consists of 14 residues. The germline CDR1 and CDR2 sequences are SGHKS and YYEKEE (reference sequence). The CDR3 sequence is CASSFVSGGNEQFF. In DNA, the CDR3 is TGTGCCAGCAGCTTCGTATCGGGAGGGAATGAGCAGTTCTTC.

This clone turned up a few times. The chain links TRBV6-5 to TRBJ2-4; no reliable D call. CDR1 MNHEY and CDR2 SVGAGI come from the germline V gene. V was pared by 4 bases and J by 3 bases, with 10 bases between. The CDR3 covers 14 residues. The CDR3 DNA sequence: TGTGCCAGCAGTTCAACAGCTCTCAAAAACATTCAGTACTTC. This gives the protein CASSSTALKNIQYF.

This clone was seen once. The rearrangement joins TRBV3-1 (or the pseudogene TRBV3-2) to TRBJ2-5; weak D call: TRBD2 (7 bases). Trimming cost V 4 bases and J 5 bases, with 11 bases left between them. CDR3 length: 13 amino acids. Germline CDR1 is LGHDT and CDR2 is YNNKEL (reference sequence). The chain's CDR3 is CASSPGRGETQYF. CDR3 bases: TGTGCCAGCAGCCCAGGGAGGGGGGAGACCCAGTACTTC.

This clone was observed once. The genes are TRBV2 and TRBJ2-3, with unresolved D. With 11 bases removed from V and 4 bases from J, the gap between germline ends came to 10 bases. The CDR3 has 11 residues. In germline, CDR1 is SNHLY, CDR2 FYNNEI. The CDR3 sequence is CASQFPDTQYF. For the CDR3, the DNA is TGTGCCTCCCAATTCCCAGATACGCAGTATTTT.

The count of this clone is one. V is TRBV19 and J is TRBJ2-6, with a possible D match to TRBD1 (6 bases). The germline V gene encodes CDR1 LNHDA and CDR2 SQIVND (reference sequence). The CDR3 length is 18 residues. Trimming removed 7 bases from V and 0 bases from J, with 19 bases in between. The CDR3 sequence is CASTNRQVMASGANVLTF. DNA for the CDR3: TGTGCCAGTACTAATCGACAGGTTATGGCCTCTGGGGCCAACGTCCTGACTTTC.

This clone has just one count. The CDR3 DNA reads TGTGCCAGCTCTCCGGACAGGGCATATGGCTACACCTTC. This encodes CASSPDRAYGYTF. The V gene is TRBV18, the J gene TRBJ1-2; TRBD1 matches 8 bases. CDR3 length: 13 residues. Germline loops: CDR1 KGHSH, CDR2 LQKENI. The V segment lost 6 bases and the J segment 5 bases; nucleotides outside the gene matches: 5.

This clone was observed a single time. The chain links TRBV3-1 (or the pseudogene TRBV3-2) to TRBJ1-2, with D possibly matching TRBD1 (5 bases). Trimming pared 1 base from V and 8 bases from J, leaving 14 bases between. The germline V gene encodes CDR1 LGHDT and CDR2 YNNKEL (reference sequence). The CDR3 extends over 14 amino acids. As DNA, the CDR3 is TGTGCCAGCAGCCAAGGCGGGGCCCTGAGCGGCTACACCTTC. The encoded protein is CASSQGGALSGYTF.

This clone came up once. CDR3 sequence: CASSLVAGPGLGELFF. The CDR3 coding sequence is TGTGCCAGCAGCTTGGTAGCGGGTCCTGGGTTAGGGGAGCTGTTTTTT. The rearrangement joins TRBV5-5 to TRBJ2-2; the match to TRBD2 covers 7 bases. The germline V gene encodes CDR1 SGHKS and CDR2 YYEKEE (reference sequence). CDR3 length: 16 amino acids. J gave up 8 bases and V 0 bases, and 10 bases lay outside the gene matches.

The chain links TRBV4-1 to TRBJ2-7; 7 bases fit TRBD2. CDR1 and CDR2 (germline): MGHRA, YSYEKL. The CDR3 totals 16 residues. With V trimmed by 1 base and J by 0 bases, 6 bases remained unmatched. The CDR3 coding sequence is TGCGCCAGCAGCCAAGGGGCCGGGGGGAGCTCCTACGAGCAGTACTTC. Its translation is CASSQGAGGSSYEQYF.

V usage is TRBV3-1 (or the pseudogene TRBV3-2) and J usage is TRBJ1-2; 9 bases are a match to TRBD1. V gave up 6 bases and J gave up 4 bases; unmatched junction bases: 6. The CDR3 is 14 amino acids. Germline CDR1 and CDR2: LGHDT and YNNKEL (reference sequence). The CDR3, as DNA: TGTGCCAGCAGTCCTCGGGACAGGGTCTATGGCTACACCTTC. Protein sequence: CASSPRDRVYGYTF.

The table lists this clone with a count of one. The J gene is TRBJ2-1, the V gene TRBV5-4; TRBD2 matches at 10 bases. Germline CDR1 and CDR2: SGHNT and YYREEE (reference sequence). CDR3 length equals 15 residues. V gave up 1 base and J gave up 8 bases; unmatched junction bases: 6. The CDR3 is CASSLQLAGFDEQFF. CDR3 nucleotides: TGTGCCAGCAGCTTGCAACTAGCGGGATTCGATGAGCAGTTCTTC.

This clone was recorded once. The chain has TRBV4-2 and TRBJ2-3; unclear D gene. The germline V gene has CDR1 LGHNA and CDR2 YNFKEQ. The CDR3 spans 16 residues. V was shortened by 0 bases and J by 8 bases, with 18 bases between the two germline ends. CDR3: CASSQDRVSRRSTQYF. The CDR3 nucleotides are TGTGCCAGCAGCCAAGATAGAGTAAGCCGGCGGAGTACGCAGTATTTT.

CDR3 sequence (DNA): TGTGCCAGTAGTGATCTCTCGGGGTCGGAGCAGTACTTC. Amino acids: CASSDLSGSEQYF. This chain connects TRBV19 to TRBJ2-7; D is perhaps TRBD2 (5 bases). The V gene's germline CDR1 is LNHDA and CDR2 SQIVND (reference sequence). CDR3 length: 13 residues. Trimming pared 5 bases from V and 7 bases from J, leaving 15 bases between. The entire variable domain, with the rest obtained from reference TRBV19 and TRBJ2-7, is as follows: DGGITQSPKYLFRKEGQNVTLSCEQNLNHDAMYWYRQDPGQGLRLIYYSQIVNDFQKGDIAEGYSVSREKKESFPLTVTSAQKNPTAFYLCASSDLSGSEQYFGPGTRLTVT.

This clone has only one observation. The chain carries TRBV5-1 and TRBJ1-1, with TRBD1 matching 8 bases. The CDR3 spans 14 residues. Germline V gives CDR1 SGHRS, CDR2 YFSETQ. J was trimmed by 4 bases and V by 4 bases; bases with no gene match: 6. The CDR3 here is CASSVLTGGTEAFF. CDR3 nucleotides: TGCGCCAGCAGCGTTCTTACAGGGGGCACTGAAGCTTTCTTT.

The rearrangement joins TRBV18 to TRBJ2-7; TRBD1 aligns across 9 bases. In germline, CDR1 is KGHSH, CDR2 LQKENI. The CDR3 is 17 amino acids. The ends lost 3 bases at V and 3 bases at J; junction bases unmatched: 12. The CDR3 sequence: CASSPPVPGQGIYEQYF. DNA for the CDR3: TGTGCCAGCTCACCGCCGGTTCCCGGACAGGGGATCTACGAGCAGTACTTC.

This sequence joins TRBV4-1 and TRBJ2-3; 11 nucleotides agree with TRBD1. J lost 5 bases, V lost 1 base, and 5 bases had no gene match. CDR1 is MGHRA and CDR2 is YSYEKL in the germline V gene. CDR3 length: 16 amino acids. CDR3 sequence: CASSQVRTGGIDTQYF. CDR3 nucleotide sequence: TGCGCCAGCAGCCAAGTACGGACAGGGGGCATAGATACGCAGTATTTT.

V usage is TRBV29-1 and J usage is TRBJ2-7, with D unclear. This CDR3 is built from 12 residues. Germline V CDR1 and CDR2: SQVTM, ANQGSEA. V was clipped by 2 bases and J by 0 bases, with 5 bases between them. Written as DNA, the CDR3 is TGCAGCGTTGAACTGAGCTCCTACGAGCAGTACTTC. This encodes CSVELSSYEQYF.

The count of this clone is one. J is TRBJ2-3 and V is TRBV12-3 or TRBV12-4; 10 bases line up with TRBD2. The trim removed 6 bases at V and 4 bases at J, leaving 1 base unmatched. This CDR3 is 13 amino acids long. CDR3 loop: CASRLAGPDTQYF. In DNA form, the CDR3 reads TGTGCCAGCAGACTAGCGGGACCAGATACGCAGTATTTT.